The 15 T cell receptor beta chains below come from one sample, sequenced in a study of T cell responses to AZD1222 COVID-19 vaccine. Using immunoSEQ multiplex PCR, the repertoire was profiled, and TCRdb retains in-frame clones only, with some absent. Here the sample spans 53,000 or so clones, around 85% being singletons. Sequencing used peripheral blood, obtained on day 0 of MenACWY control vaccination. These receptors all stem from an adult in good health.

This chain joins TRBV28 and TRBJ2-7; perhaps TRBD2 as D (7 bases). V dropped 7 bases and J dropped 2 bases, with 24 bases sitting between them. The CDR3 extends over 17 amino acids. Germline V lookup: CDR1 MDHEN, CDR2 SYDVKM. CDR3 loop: CASIVGGGRMSTYEQYF. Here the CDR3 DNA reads TGTGCCAGCATCGTCGGGGGCGGGAGAATGTCGACCTACGAGCAGTACTTC.

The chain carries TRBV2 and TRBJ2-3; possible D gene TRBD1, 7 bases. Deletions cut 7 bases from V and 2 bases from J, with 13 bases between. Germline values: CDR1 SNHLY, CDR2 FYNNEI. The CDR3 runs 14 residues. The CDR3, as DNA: TGTGCCAGCAACGACAGGGACTTCACAGATACGCAGTATTTT. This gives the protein CASNDRDFTDTQYF.

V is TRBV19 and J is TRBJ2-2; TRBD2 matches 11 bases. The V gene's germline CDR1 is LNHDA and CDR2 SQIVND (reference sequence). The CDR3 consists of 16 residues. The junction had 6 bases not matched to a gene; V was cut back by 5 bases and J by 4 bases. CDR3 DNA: TGTGCCAGTAGTCCCCTAGCGGGAGGAGGCACCGGGGAGCTGTTTTTT. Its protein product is CASSPLAGGGTGELFF.

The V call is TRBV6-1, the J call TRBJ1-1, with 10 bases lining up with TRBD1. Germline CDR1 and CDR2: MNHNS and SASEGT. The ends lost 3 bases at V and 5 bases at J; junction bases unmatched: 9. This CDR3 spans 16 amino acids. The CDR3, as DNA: TGTGCCAGCAGTGAGCGGGACAGGGGTTCGGGAACTGAAGCTTTCTTT. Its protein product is CASSERDRGSGTEAFF.

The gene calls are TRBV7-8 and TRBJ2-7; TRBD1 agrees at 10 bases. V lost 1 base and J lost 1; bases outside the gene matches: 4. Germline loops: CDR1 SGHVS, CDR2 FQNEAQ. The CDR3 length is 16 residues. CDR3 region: CASSLGRDRGSYEQYF. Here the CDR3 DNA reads TGTGCCAGCAGCTTAGGTCGGGACAGGGGTTCCTACGAGCAGTACTTC.

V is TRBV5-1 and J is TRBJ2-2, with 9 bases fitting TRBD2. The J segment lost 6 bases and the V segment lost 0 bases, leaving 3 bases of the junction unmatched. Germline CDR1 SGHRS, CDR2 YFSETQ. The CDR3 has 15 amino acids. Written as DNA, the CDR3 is TGCGCCAGCAGCTTGGGTCTAGCGGGGCCCGGGGAGCTGTTTTTT. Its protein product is CASSLGLAGPGELFF.

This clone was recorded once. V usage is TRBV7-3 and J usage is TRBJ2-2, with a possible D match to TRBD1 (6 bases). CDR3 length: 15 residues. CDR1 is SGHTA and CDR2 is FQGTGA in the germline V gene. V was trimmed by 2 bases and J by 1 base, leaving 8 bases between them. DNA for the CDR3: TGTGCCAGCAGCTTAGGGACAAGGAACACCGGGGAGCTGTTTTTT. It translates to CASSLGTRNTGELFF.

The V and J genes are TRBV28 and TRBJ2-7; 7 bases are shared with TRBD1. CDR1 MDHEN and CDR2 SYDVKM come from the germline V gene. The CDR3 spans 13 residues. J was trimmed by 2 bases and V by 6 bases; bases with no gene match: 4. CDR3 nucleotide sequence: TGTGCCAGCAGGGGCAGGGGGACCTACGAGCAGTACTTC. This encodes CASRGRGTYEQYF.

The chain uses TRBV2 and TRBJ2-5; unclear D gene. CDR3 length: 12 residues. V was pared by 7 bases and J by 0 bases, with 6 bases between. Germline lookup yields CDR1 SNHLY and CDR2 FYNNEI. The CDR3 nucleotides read TGTGCCAGCATGCGATACCAAGAGACCCAGTACTTC. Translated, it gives CASMRYQETQYF. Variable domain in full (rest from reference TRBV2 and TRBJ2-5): EPEVTQTPSHQVTQMGQEVILRCVPISNHLYFYWYRQILGQKVEFLVSFYNNEISEKSEIFDDQFSVERPDGSNFTLKIRSTKLEDSAMYFCASMRYQETQYFGPGTRLLVL.

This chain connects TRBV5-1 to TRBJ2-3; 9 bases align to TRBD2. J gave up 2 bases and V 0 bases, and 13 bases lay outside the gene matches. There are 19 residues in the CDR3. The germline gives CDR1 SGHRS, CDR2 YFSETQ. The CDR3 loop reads CASSLGGGRARALTDTQYF. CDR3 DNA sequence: TGCGCCAGCAGCTTGGGAGGCGGGAGGGCCAGGGCCCTCACAGATACGCAGTATTTT.

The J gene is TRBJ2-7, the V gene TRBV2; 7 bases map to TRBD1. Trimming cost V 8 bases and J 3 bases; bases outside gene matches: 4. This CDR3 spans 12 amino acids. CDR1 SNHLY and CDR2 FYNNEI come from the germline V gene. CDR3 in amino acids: CASLGQLYEQYF. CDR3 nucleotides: TGTGCCAGCTTGGGACAGCTCTACGAGCAGTACTTC.

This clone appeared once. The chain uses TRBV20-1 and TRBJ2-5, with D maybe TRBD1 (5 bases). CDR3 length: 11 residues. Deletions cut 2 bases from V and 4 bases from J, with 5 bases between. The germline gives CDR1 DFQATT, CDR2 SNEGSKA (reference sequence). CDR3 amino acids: CSARRGETQYF. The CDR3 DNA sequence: TGCAGTGCTAGAAGGGGAGAGACCCAGTACTTC.

CDR3 region: CASSLSPGIEQYF. The CDR3 region has the DNA TGTGCCAGCAGTTTAAGTCCCGGAATCGAGCAGTACTTC. This chain joins TRBV28 and TRBJ2-7; D is ambiguous. Germline V lookup: CDR1 MDHEN, CDR2 SYDVKM. The V end lost 2 bases, the J end lost 6 bases, and 11 bases lay between the germline ends. CDR3 length: 13 residues. Full variable domain (remainder filled in from reference TRBV28 and TRBJ2-7): DVKVTQSSRYLVKRTGEKVFLECVQDMDHENMFWYRQDPGLGLRLIYFSYDVKMKEKGDIPEGYSVSREKKERFSLILESASTNQTSMYLCASSLSPGIEQYFGPGTRLTVT.

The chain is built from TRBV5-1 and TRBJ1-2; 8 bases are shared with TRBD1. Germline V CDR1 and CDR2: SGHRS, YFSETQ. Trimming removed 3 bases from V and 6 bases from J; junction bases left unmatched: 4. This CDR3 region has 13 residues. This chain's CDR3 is CASSSGTGNGYTF. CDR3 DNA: TGCGCCAGCAGCTCCGGGACAGGAAATGGCTACACCTTC.

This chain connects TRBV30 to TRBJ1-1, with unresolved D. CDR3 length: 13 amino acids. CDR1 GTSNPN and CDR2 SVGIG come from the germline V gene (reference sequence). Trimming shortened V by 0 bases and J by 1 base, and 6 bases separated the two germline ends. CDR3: CAWSVGSNTEAFF. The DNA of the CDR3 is TGTGCCTGGAGTGTCGGGTCGAACACTGAAGCTTTCTTT. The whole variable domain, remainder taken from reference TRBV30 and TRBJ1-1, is SQTIHQWPATLVQPVGSPLSLECTVEGTSNPNLYWYRQAAGRGLQLLFYSVGIGQISSEVPQNLSASRPQDRQFILSSKKLLLSDSGFYLCAWSVGSNTEAFFGQGTRLTVV.